These T cell receptor beta chains were read from a single sample in a study of pediatric ulcerative colitis. Repertoires were generated with immunoSEQ multiplex PCR, while TCRdb's copy carries only in-frame clones and drops some. The sample has 23,000 or so clones; about three quarters are singletons. The sequenced sample consisted of gut tissue. These receptors all stem from a boy aged 5-17 years with severe ulcerative colitis. The CDR3 runs from the conserved cysteine through the conserved F or W. A D gene is named only where the DNA matches it firmly. Size is omitted from some rows. Given values are once, few, many or a class for expanded clones.

V gene: TRBV6-1; J gene: TRBJ2-7; CDR3 length: 12; clone size: .; D gene: .; CDR3 protein: CASNQRRTEQYF; CDR3 DNA: TGTGCCAGCAATCAAAGGAGGACTGAGCAGTACTTC
V gene: TRBV7-3; J gene: TRBJ2-3; CDR3 length: 15; clone size: once; D gene: .; CDR3 protein: CASSLVIGALDTQYF; CDR3 DNA: TGTGCCAGCAGCTTAGTAATTGGTGCCTTGGATACGCAGTATTTT
V gene: TRBV7-8; J gene: TRBJ1-6; CDR3 length: 13; clone size: few; D gene: .; CDR3 protein: CASSARRGSPLHF; CDR3 DNA: TGTGCCAGCAGTGCTCGGCGGGGTTCACCCCTCCACTTT
V gene: TRBV28; J gene: TRBJ1-5; CDR3 length: 12; clone size: .; D gene: .; CDR3 protein: CASTSRGQPQHF; CDR3 DNA: TGTGCCAGCACTTCGCGGGGTCAGCCCCAGCATTTT
V gene: TRBV4-1; J gene: TRBJ1-5; CDR3 length: 16; clone size: .; D gene: .; CDR3 protein: CASSQDPFNRNQPQHF; CDR3 DNA: TGCGCCAGCAGCCAAGATCCGTTCAACCGCAATCAGCCCCAGCATTTT
V gene: TRBV10-2; J gene: TRBJ2-2; CDR3 length: 12; clone size: .; D gene: .; CDR3 protein: CASAQGTGELFF; CDR3 DNA: TGCGCCAGCGCCCAGGGTACCGGGGAGCTGTTTTTT
V gene: TRBV5-1; J gene: TRBJ2-5; CDR3 length: 16; clone size: once; D gene: TRBD1; CDR3 protein: CASSLGWQGAVETQYF; CDR3 DNA: TGCGCCAGCAGCTTGGGTTGGCAGGGGGCCGTAGAGACCCAGTACTTC
V gene: TRBV30; J gene: TRBJ2-7; CDR3 length: 13; clone size: .; D gene: TRBD2; CDR3 protein: CAWSVGTRYEQYF; CDR3 DNA: TGTGCCTGGAGTGTAGGGACTAGATACGAGCAGTACTTC
V gene: TRBV11-2; J gene: TRBJ2-5; CDR3 length: 15; clone size: .; D gene: TRBD2; CDR3 protein: CASSPRTSGGETQYF; CDR3 DNA: TGTGCCAGCAGCCCGCGGACTAGCGGGGGGGAGACCCAGTACTTC
V gene: TRBV18; J gene: TRBJ1-2; CDR3 length: 14; clone size: .; D gene: .; CDR3 protein: CASSPPLDQLAYTF; CDR3 DNA: TGTGCCAGCTCACCACCGTTGGACCAACTTGCCTACACCTTC
V gene: TRBV2; J gene: TRBJ2-4; CDR3 length: 15; clone size: .; D gene: TRBD1; CDR3 protein: CASTADRWGKNIQYF; CDR3 DNA: TGTGCCAGCACCGCGGACAGGTGGGGCAAAAACATTCAGTACTTC
V gene: TRBV6-4; J gene: TRBJ1-6; CDR3 length: 14; clone size: .; D gene: .; CDR3 protein: CASSDSPGNSPLHF; CDR3 DNA: TGTGCCAGCAGTGACTCACCAGGCAATTCACCCCTCCACTTT
V gene: TRBV4-1; J gene: TRBJ1-2; CDR3 length: 14; clone size: .; D gene: .; CDR3 protein: CASSQERVSYGYTF; CDR3 DNA: TGCGCCAGCAGCCAAGAAAGGGTGTCCTATGGCTACACCTTC
V gene: TRBV10-3; J gene: TRBJ1-5; CDR3 length: 14; clone size: .; D gene: .; CDR3 protein: CAISDRGPNQPQHF; CDR3 DNA: TGTGCCATCAGTGACCGGGGGCCCAATCAGCCCCAGCATTTT
V gene: TRBV2; J gene: TRBJ2-1; CDR3 length: 13; clone size: .; D gene: .; CDR3 protein: CASSVNSYNEQFF; CDR3 DNA: TGTGCCAGCAGTGTTAACTCATACAATGAGCAGTTCTTC
V gene: TRBV18; J gene: TRBJ2-7; CDR3 length: 12; clone size: .; D gene: .; CDR3 protein: CASSPGGYEQYF; CDR3 DNA: TGTGCCAGCTCACCGGGGGGATACGAGCAGTACTTC
V gene: TRBV11-2; J gene: TRBJ1-2; CDR3 length: 15; clone size: .; D gene: .; CDR3 protein: CASSFWGPGDYGYTF; CDR3 DNA: TGTGCCAGCAGCTTTTGGGGTCCAGGGGACTATGGCTACACCTTC
V gene: TRBV30; J gene: TRBJ2-3; CDR3 length: 11; clone size: few; D gene: .; CDR3 protein: CAWSVRDTQYF; CDR3 DNA: TGTGCCTGGAGTGTCCGGGATACGCAGTATTTT
V gene: TRBV6-5; J gene: TRBJ2-7; CDR3 length: 14; clone size: .; D gene: .; CDR3 protein: CASKDGIRSYEQYF; CDR3 DNA: TGTGCCAGCAAAGACGGAATAAGGTCCTACGAGCAGTACTTC
V gene: TRBV6-6; J gene: TRBJ1-2; CDR3 length: 12; clone size: .; D gene: .; CDR3 protein: CACSLANYGYTF; CDR3 DNA: TGCGCTTGCTCACTAGCAAACTATGGCTACACCTTC
V gene: TRBV10-1; J gene: TRBJ2-3; CDR3 length: 13; clone size: few; D gene: .; CDR3 protein: CASSEDSTDTQYF; CDR3 DNA: TGCGCCAGCAGTGAGGACAGCACAGATACGCAGTATTTT
V gene: TRBV7-2; J gene: TRBJ1-1; CDR3 length: 13; clone size: once; D gene: .; CDR3 protein: CASSFRGNTEAFF; CDR3 DNA: TGTGCCAGCAGCTTTAGGGGGAACACTGAAGCTTTCTTT
V gene: TRBV12-1; J gene: TRBJ1-1; CDR3 length: 15; clone size: .; D gene: .; CDR3 protein: CASSFVVAGRAEAFF; CDR3 DNA: TGTGCCAGCAGCTTTGTTGTGGCAGGGAGGGCTGAAGCTTTCTTT
V gene: TRBV2; J gene: TRBJ1-6; CDR3 length: 15; clone size: few; D gene: .; CDR3 protein: CASRVSGANHSPLHF; CDR3 DNA: TGTGCCAGCAGGGTCTCGGGGGCGAATCATTCACCCCTCCACTTT
V gene: TRBV19; J gene: TRBJ2-2; CDR3 length: 13; clone size: few; D gene: .; CDR3 protein: CASRWVRTGELFF; CDR3 DNA: TGTGCCAGTCGTTGGGTTAGAACCGGGGAGCTGTTTTTT
V gene: TRBV11-2; J gene: TRBJ2-2; CDR3 length: 15; clone size: .; D gene: .; CDR3 protein: CASSSRGLSGGELFF; CDR3 DNA: TGTGCCAGCAGCTCCCGGGGACTCTCGGGCGGGGAGCTGTTTTTT
V gene: TRBV30; J gene: TRBJ1-2; CDR3 length: 11; clone size: .; D gene: .; CDR3 protein: CAWLSPVGYTF; CDR3 DNA: TGTGCCTGGTTGAGTCCGGTCGGCTACACCTTC
V gene: TRBV6-1; J gene: TRBJ2-1; CDR3 length: 15; clone size: .; D gene: TRBD2; CDR3 protein: CASNLAGGAYNEQFF; CDR3 DNA: TGTGCCAGCAATCTAGCGGGGGGGGCCTACAATGAGCAGTTCTTC
V gene: TRBV19; J gene: TRBJ1-1; CDR3 length: 11; clone size: .; D gene: .; CDR3 protein: CATSDNTEAFF; CDR3 DNA: TGTGCCACCAGTGATAACACTGAAGCTTTCTTT
V gene: TRBV5-1; J gene: TRBJ2-3; CDR3 length: 16; clone size: .; D gene: TRBD1; CDR3 protein: CASSSGTGGRVDTQYF; CDR3 DNA: TGCGCCAGCAGCTCTGGGACAGGGGGCCGAGTAGATACGCAGTATTTT
V gene: TRBV19; J gene: TRBJ1-6; CDR3 length: 13; clone size: .; D gene: .; CDR3 protein: CASTGPGTSPLHF; CDR3 DNA: TGTGCCAGTACTGGCCCGGGGACGTCACCCCTCCACTTT
V gene: TRBV5-1; J gene: TRBJ2-3; CDR3 length: 14; clone size: .; D gene: .; CDR3 protein: CASSYGPSTDTQYF; CDR3 DNA: TGCGCCAGCAGCTATGGCCCTAGCACAGATACGCAGTATTTT
V gene: TRBV11-3; J gene: TRBJ2-1; CDR3 length: 11; clone size: once; D gene: .; CDR3 protein: CASSLANEQFF; CDR3 DNA: TGTGCCAGCAGCTTAGCTAACGAGCAGTTCTTC
V gene: TRBV4-1; J gene: TRBJ1-2; CDR3 length: 15; clone size: .; D gene: .; CDR3 protein: CASSPTSSSDYGYTF; CDR3 DNA: TGCGCCAGCAGCCCTACCTCTTCATCGGACTATGGCTACACCTTC
V gene: TRBV27; J gene: TRBJ1-5; CDR3 length: 14; clone size: .; D gene: .; CDR3 protein: CASSLQGLRQPQHF; CDR3 DNA: TGTGCCAGCAGTCTACAGGGCCTCCGGCAGCCCCAGCATTTT
V gene: TRBV9; J gene: TRBJ2-5; CDR3 length: 15; clone size: .; D gene: TRBD2; CDR3 protein: CASSTGLAGRETQYF; CDR3 DNA: TGTGCCAGCAGCACCGGACTAGCGGGGCGAGAGACCCAGTACTTC
V gene: TRBV14; J gene: TRBJ2-3; CDR3 length: 15; clone size: few; D gene: .; CDR3 protein: CASSRGRPNTDTQYF; CDR3 DNA: TGTGCCAGCAGCAGGGGCAGACCAAACACAGATACGCAGTATTTT
V gene: TRBV5-5; J gene: TRBJ2-7; CDR3 length: 15; clone size: .; D gene: TRBD2; CDR3 protein: CASSVTSGFTYEQYF; CDR3 DNA: TGTGCCAGCAGCGTGACTAGCGGATTTACCTACGAGCAGTACTTC
V gene: TRBV18; J gene: TRBJ2-7; CDR3 length: 14; clone size: .; D gene: TRBD1; CDR3 protein: CASSPGTGTYEQYF; CDR3 DNA: TGTGCCAGCTCACCGGGGACAGGCACCTACGAGCAGTACTTC
V gene: TRBV7-9; J gene: TRBJ2-5; CDR3 length: 13; clone size: few; D gene: TRBD2; CDR3 protein: CASSRSGAETQYF; CDR3 DNA: TGTGCCAGCAGCCGCAGCGGGGCGGAGACCCAGTACTTC
V gene: TRBV19; J gene: TRBJ2-3; CDR3 length: 14; clone size: .; D gene: .; CDR3 protein: CASSIGRGTDTQYF; CDR3 DNA: TGTGCCAGTAGTATTGGGCGTGGCACAGATACGCAGTATTTT
V gene: TRBV4-1; J gene: TRBJ1-6; CDR3 length: 17; clone size: few; D gene: .; CDR3 protein: CASSQNSNRQTNSPLHF; CDR3 DNA: TGCGCCAGCAGCCAAAACTCTAACAGACAGACCAATTCACCCCTCCACTTT
V gene: TRBV19; J gene: TRBJ1-4; CDR3 length: 15; clone size: .; D gene: .; CDR3 protein: CASSPRRRGTEKLFF; CDR3 DNA: TGTGCCAGTAGTCCCCGGAGGAGGGGGACCGAAAAACTGTTTTTT
V gene: TRBV4-1; J gene: TRBJ2-2; CDR3 length: 16; clone size: .; D gene: .; CDR3 protein: CASSQGGLTHTGELFF; CDR3 DNA: TGCGCCAGCAGCCAAGGGGGCTTAACCCACACCGGGGAGCTGTTTTTT
V gene: TRBV10-3; J gene: TRBJ2-5; CDR3 length: 14; clone size: .; D gene: TRBD1; CDR3 protein: CAISSGTGEETQYF; CDR3 DNA: TGTGCCATCAGCTCCGGGACAGGGGAAGAGACCCAGTACTTC
V gene: TRBV7-2; J gene: TRBJ2-7; CDR3 length: 15; clone size: .; D gene: TRBD1; CDR3 protein: CASSPGQGLINEQYF; CDR3 DNA: TGTGCCAGCAGCCCAGGACAGGGTCTAATAAACGAGCAGTACTTC
V gene: TRBV7-3; J gene: TRBJ2-6; CDR3 length: 14; clone size: few; D gene: TRBD1; CDR3 protein: CASSKGGISNVLTF; CDR3 DNA: TGTGCCAGCAGCAAAGGGGGCATCTCAAACGTCCTGACTTTC
V gene: TRBV21-1; J gene: TRBJ1-1; CDR3 length: 16; clone size: .; D gene: .; CDR3 protein: CASVLPSGTGNTEAFF; CDR3 DNA: TGTGCCAGCGTCCTCCCATCCGGGACGGGGAACACTGAAGCTTTCTTT
V gene: TRBV11-2; J gene: TRBJ2-7; CDR3 length: 14; clone size: .; D gene: .; CDR3 protein: CASSLGLNSYEQYF; CDR3 DNA: TGTGCCAGCAGCTTAGGACTGAACTCCTACGAGCAGTACTTC
V gene: TRBV7-3; J gene: TRBJ2-5; CDR3 length: 15; clone size: .; D gene: .; CDR3 protein: CASSPGGGVQETQYF; CDR3 DNA: TGTGCCAGCAGCCCTGGGGGGGGCGTGCAAGAGACCCAGTACTTC
V gene: TRBV6-4; J gene: TRBJ2-3; CDR3 length: 15; clone size: .; D gene: TRBD2; CDR3 protein: CASSTSGGATDTQYF; CDR3 DNA: TGTGCCAGCAGTACTAGCGGGGGGGCTACAGATACGCAGTATTTT
V gene: TRBV7-2; J gene: TRBJ2-7; CDR3 length: 19; clone size: .; D gene: TRBD1; CDR3 protein: CASSLTSGTGEFSSYEQYF; CDR3 DNA: TGTGCCAGCAGTCTCACTTCCGGGACAGGGGAGTTCAGCTCCTACGAGCAGTACTTC
V gene: TRBV5-3; J gene: TRBJ1-5; CDR3 length: 17; clone size: .; D gene: TRBD1; CDR3 protein: CARSSYRPGQGDQPQHF; CDR3 DNA: TGTGCCAGAAGCTCTTATCGCCCGGGACAGGGAGATCAGCCCCAGCATTTT
V gene: TRBV7-6; J gene: TRBJ1-1; CDR3 length: 13; clone size: .; D gene: .; CDR3 protein: CASSLSVNTEAFF; CDR3 DNA: TGTGCCAGCAGCTTGTCGGTTAACACTGAAGCTTTCTTT
V gene: TRBV9; J gene: TRBJ2-3; CDR3 length: 16; clone size: .; D gene: TRBD2; CDR3 protein: CASSPTAGGSTDTQYF; CDR3 DNA: TGTGCCAGCAGCCCCACAGCGGGGGGAAGCACAGATACGCAGTATTTT
V gene: TRBV10-3; J gene: TRBJ1-1; CDR3 length: 14; clone size: .; D gene: TRBD1; CDR3 protein: CATGDRATNTEAFF; CDR3 DNA: TGTGCCACAGGGGACAGGGCCACGAACACTGAAGCTTTCTTT
V gene: TRBV6-1; J gene: TRBJ1-5; CDR3 length: 14; clone size: .; D gene: TRBD1; CDR3 protein: CASTMGTANQPQHF; CDR3 DNA: TGTGCCAGCACGATGGGGACAGCCAATCAGCCCCAGCATTTT
V gene: TRBV5-1; J gene: TRBJ2-7; CDR3 length: 14; clone size: .; D gene: TRBD1; CDR3 protein: CASSYGTGTYEQYF; CDR3 DNA: TGCGCCAGCAGCTATGGGACAGGGACCTACGAGCAGTACTTC